The sequence of this T cell receptor (beta chain) was determined in a study of shared clonotypes between healthy human individuals. Naive CD45RA+ and memory CD45RA-negative subsets were split from CD4+ cells. Remarks on this clone: The junction differs from germline at one of its ends, possibly a read error.

From germline, CDR1 is SSHAT and CDR2 FNYEAQ (reference sequence). The CDR3 length is 18 residues. The protocol was immunoSEQ multiplex PCR, while the TCRdb copy is restricted to in-frame clones and leaves out a portion. Of about 2 million clones in the sample, around 95% are singletons; the top ten hold 0.1% to 0.15%. The chain uses TRBV7-7 and TRBJ2-3, with 15 positions matching TRBD2. Sequencing input: naive CD4+ T cells sorted from blood. Subset defined: CD45RA+ positively selected. The clonotype was recovered from a man aged 18 to 30 in good health. As DNA, the CDR3 is TGTGCTAGCAGTTTAGGGACTAGCGGGAGGATCGTCACAGATACGCAGTATTTT. Its protein is CASSLGTSGRIVTDTQYF.